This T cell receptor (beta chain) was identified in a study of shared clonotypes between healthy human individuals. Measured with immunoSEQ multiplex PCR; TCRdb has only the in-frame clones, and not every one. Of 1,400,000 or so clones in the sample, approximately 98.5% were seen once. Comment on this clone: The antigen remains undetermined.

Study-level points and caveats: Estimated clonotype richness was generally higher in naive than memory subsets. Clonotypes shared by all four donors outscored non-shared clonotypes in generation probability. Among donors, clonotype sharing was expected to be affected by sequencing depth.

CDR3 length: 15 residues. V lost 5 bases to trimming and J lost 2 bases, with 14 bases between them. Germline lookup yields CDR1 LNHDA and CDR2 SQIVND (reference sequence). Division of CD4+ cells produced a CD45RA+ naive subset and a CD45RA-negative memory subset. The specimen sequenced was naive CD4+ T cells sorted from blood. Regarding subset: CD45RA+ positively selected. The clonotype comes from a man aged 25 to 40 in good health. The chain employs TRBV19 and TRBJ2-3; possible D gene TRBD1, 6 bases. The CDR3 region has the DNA TGTGCCAGTAGTCTCCGGACAGTCGCCACAGATACGCAGTATTTT. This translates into CASSLRTVATDTQYF.